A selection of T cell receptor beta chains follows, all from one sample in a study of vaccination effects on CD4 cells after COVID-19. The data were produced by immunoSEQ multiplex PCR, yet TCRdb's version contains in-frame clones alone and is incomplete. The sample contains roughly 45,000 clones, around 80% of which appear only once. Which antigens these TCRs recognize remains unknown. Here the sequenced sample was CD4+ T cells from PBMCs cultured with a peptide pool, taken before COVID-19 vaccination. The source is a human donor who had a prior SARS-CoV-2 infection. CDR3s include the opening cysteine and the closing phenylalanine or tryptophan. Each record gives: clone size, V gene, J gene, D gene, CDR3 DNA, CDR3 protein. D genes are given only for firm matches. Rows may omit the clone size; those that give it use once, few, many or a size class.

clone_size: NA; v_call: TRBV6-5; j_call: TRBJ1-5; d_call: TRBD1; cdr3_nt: TGTGCCAGCAGTTACTCGACAGGGTATCAGCCCCAGCATTTT; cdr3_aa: CASSYSTGYQPQHF
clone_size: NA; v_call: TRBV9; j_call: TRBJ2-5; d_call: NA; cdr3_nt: TGTGCCAGCAGCCTTGGTGTAGGCCGACCCCAGGGGGAGACCCAGTACTTC; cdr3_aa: CASSLGVGRPQGETQYF
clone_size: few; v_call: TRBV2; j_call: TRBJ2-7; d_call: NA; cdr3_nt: TGTGCCAGCAGTGAAGGGGTTTGGGTCTACGAGCAGTACTTC; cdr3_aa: CASSEGVWVYEQYF
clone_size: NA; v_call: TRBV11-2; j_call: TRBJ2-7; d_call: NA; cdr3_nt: TGTGCCAGCAGCTCCCAGAGGGGGTGGCAGTACTTC; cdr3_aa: CASSSQRGWQYF
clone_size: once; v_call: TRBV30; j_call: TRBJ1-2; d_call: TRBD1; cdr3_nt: TGTGCCTGGAGGGGGACAGGCCCTCTTAACTATGGCTACACCTTC; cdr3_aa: CAWRGTGPLNYGYTF
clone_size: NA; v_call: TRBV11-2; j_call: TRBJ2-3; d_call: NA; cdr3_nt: TGTGCCAGCAGCCTCCTCCTGAGAGAAGATACGCAGTATTTT; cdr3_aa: CASSLLLREDTQYF
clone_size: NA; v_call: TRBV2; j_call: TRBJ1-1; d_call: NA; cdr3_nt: TGTGCCAGCAGTGAAGTTACAGTAAGGGAAGCTTTCTTT; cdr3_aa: CASSEVTVREAFF
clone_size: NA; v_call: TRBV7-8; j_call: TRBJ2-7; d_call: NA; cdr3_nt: TGTGCCAGCAGCCACCCCGGCTCCGGGCAGTACTTC; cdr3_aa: CASSHPGSGQYF
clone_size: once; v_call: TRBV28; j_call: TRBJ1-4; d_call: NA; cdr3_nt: TGTGCCAGCAGGACCGGCGGGGGGGCAGATGAAAAACTGTTTTTT; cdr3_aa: CASRTGGGADEKLFF
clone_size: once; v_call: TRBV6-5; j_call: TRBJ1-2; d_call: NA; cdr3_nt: TGTGCCAGCAGTTCGGCGTTAGCACCCGGGTGGGGCTACACCTTC; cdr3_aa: CASSSALAPGWGYTF
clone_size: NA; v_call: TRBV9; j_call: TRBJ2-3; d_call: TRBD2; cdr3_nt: TGTGCCAGCAGCCCTCCCGGGGGAGCGGGGCCCAGACTGACGCAGTATTTT; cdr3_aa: CASSPPGGAGPRLTQYF
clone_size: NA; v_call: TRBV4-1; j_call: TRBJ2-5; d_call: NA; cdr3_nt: TGCGCCAGCAGCCCCCTGGGGAGGAACGGGGGGACCCAGTACTTC; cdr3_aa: CASSPLGRNGGTQYF
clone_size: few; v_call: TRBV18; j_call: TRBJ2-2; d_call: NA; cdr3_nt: TGTGCCAGCTCACCGGGCGTAGGATCGAACACCGGGGAGCTGTTTTTT; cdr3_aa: CASSPGVGSNTGELFF
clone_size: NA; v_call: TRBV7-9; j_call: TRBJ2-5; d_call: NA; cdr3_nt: TGTGCCACCATTCGTACGGGCGGAGAGACCCAGTACTTC; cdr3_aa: CATIRTGGETQYF
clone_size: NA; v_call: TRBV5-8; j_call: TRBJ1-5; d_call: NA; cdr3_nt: TGTGCCAGCAGCCCGGTTAATAGCAATCAGCCCCAGCATTTT; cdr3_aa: CASSPVNSNQPQHF
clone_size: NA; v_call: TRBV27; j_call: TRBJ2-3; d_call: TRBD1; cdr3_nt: TGTGCCAGCAGGCCTACAGGGGTCGGTACAGATACGCAGTATTTT; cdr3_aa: CASRPTGVGTDTQYF
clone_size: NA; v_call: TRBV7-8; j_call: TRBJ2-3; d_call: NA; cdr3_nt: TGTGCCAGCAGCCCGCGACTAGACCCCAGCACAGATACGCAGTATTTT; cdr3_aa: CASSPRLDPSTDTQYF
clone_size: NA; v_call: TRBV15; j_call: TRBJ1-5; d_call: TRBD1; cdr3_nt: TGTGCCACCAGCGCCAAACAGGGGGTCGATCAGCCCCAGCATTTT; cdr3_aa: CATSAKQGVDQPQHF
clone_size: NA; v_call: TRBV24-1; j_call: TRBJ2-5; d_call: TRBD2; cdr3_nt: TGTGCCACCAGTGATGGACTAGCGGGAGATCGAGAGACCCAGTACTTC; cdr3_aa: CATSDGLAGDRETQYF
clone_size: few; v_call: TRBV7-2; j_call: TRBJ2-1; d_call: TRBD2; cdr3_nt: TGTGCCAGCAACCTAGCGGGGGGGTCGTGGTTTAATGAGCAGTTCTTC; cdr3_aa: CASNLAGGSWFNEQFF
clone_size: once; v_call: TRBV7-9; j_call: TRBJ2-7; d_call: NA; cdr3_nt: TGTGCCAGCAGCTTAGCACCCGGTTACGTGGGGTACGAGCAGTACTTC; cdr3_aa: CASSLAPGYVGYEQYF
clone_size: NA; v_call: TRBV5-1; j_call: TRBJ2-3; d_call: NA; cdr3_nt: TGCGCCAGCAGCTTCACGGGTAATACGCAGTATTTT; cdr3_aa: CASSFTGNTQYF
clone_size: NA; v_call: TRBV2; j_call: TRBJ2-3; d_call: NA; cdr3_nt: TGTGCCAGCAGTGAAGTCAGGAGAGATACGCAGTATTTT; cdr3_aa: CASSEVRRDTQYF
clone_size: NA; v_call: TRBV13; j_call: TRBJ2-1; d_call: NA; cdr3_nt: TGTGCCAGCAGCTTAGATCTGGGGGGAGACGTTGAGCAGTTCTTC; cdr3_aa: CASSLDLGGDVEQFF
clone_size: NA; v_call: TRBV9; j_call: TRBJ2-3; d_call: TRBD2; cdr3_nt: TGTGCCAGCAGCGCCCTTAGCGGGGGTCTAGATACGCAGTATTTT; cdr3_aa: CASSALSGGLDTQYF
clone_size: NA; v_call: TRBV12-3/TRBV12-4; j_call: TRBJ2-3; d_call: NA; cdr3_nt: TGTGCCAGCAGCCTTACCCTTAAGAATACGCAGTATTTT; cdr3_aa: CASSLTLKNTQYF
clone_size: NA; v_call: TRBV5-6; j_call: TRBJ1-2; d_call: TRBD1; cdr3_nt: TGTGCCAGCAGCCCTGTCCCGGGACAGGGAGCCTCGGAGGGCTACACCTTC; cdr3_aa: CASSPVPGQGASEGYTF
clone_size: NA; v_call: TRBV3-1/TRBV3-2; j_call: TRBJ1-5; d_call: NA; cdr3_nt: TGTGCCAGCAGCATCCCCCCATCCGGGGTGGGCACTTATCAGCCCCAGCATTTT; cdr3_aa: CASSIPPSGVGTYQPQHF
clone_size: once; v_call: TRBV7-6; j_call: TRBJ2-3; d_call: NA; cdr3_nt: TGTGCCAGCAGCTTAGAGGGGGGCTCGGCAGATACGCAGTATTTT; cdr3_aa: CASSLEGGSADTQYF
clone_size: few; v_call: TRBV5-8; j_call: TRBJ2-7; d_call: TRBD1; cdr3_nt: TGTGCCAGCAGCCGTGACAGGGGGATCTACGAGCAGTACTTC; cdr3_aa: CASSRDRGIYEQYF
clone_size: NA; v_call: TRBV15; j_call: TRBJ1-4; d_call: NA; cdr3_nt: TGTGCCACCAGCAGAGATACCGCTTGGGATGAAAAACTGTTTTTT; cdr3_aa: CATSRDTAWDEKLFF
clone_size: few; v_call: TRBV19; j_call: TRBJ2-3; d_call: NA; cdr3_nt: TGTGCCAGTAGAAGGAGAGGGAGCACAGATACGCAGTATTTT; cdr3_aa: CASRRRGSTDTQYF
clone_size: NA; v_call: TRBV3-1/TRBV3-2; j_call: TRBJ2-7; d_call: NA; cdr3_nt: TGTGCCAGCACCTCGGAGGAGGGGGTATACGAGCAGTACTTC; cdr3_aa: CASTSEEGVYEQYF
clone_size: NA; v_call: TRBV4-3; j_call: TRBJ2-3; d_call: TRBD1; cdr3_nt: TGCGCCAGCAGCCAAAGTCCCCAACTGTCCCAGGGGGCGCGCACAGATACGCAGTATTTT; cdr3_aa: CASSQSPQLSQGARTDTQYF
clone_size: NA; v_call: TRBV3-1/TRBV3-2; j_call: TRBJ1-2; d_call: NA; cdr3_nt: TGTGCCAGCAGCCAAGATGCAGGGGACTATGGCTACACCTTC; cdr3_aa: CASSQDAGDYGYTF
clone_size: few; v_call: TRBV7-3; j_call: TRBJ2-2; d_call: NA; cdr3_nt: TGTGCCAGCAGTTACGGAACCGGGGAGCTGTTTTTT; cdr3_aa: CASSYGTGELFF
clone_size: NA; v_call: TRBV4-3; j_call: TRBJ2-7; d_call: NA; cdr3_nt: TGCGCCAGCAGCCAAGAGGCCCGCAGGCCCTACGAGCAGTACTTC; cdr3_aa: CASSQEARRPYEQYF
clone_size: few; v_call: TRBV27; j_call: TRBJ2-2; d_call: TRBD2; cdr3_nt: TGTGCCAGCAGGATTAGCGGGAGTCGTATCACCGGGGAGCTGTTTTTT; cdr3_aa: CASRISGSRITGELFF
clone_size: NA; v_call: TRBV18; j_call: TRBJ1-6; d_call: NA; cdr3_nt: TGTGCCAGCTCACCGCCTTCCTATAATTCACCCCTCCACTTT; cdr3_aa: CASSPPSYNSPLHF
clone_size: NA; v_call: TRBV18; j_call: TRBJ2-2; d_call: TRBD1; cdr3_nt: TGTGCCAGCCTTAAGGGACAGCCTCTTACCGGGGAGCTGTTTTTT; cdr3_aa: CASLKGQPLTGELFF
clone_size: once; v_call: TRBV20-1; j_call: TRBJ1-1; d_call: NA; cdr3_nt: TGCAGTGCTAGTTTATGGGGGGGGGCTAGGGACACTGAAGCTTTCTTT; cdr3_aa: CSASLWGGARDTEAFF